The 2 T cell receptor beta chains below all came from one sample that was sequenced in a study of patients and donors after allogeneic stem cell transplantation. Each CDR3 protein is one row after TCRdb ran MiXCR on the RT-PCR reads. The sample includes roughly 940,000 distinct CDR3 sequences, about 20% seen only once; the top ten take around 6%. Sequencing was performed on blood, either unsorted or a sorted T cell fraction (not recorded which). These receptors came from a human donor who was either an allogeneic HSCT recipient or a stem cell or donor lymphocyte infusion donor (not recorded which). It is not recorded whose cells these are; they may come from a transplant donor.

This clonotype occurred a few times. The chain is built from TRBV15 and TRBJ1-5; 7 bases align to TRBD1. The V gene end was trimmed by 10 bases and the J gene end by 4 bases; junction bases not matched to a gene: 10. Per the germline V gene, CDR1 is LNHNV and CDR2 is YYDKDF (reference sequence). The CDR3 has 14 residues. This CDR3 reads CAISDRLGNQPQHF. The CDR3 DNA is TGTGCCATCTCGGACAGGCTAGGGAATCAGCCCCAGCATTTT.

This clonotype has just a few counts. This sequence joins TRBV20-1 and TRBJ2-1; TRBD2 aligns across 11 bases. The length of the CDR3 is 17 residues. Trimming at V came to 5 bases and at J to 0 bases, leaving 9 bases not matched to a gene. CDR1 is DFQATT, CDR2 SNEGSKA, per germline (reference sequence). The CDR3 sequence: CSALAGGPGNSYNEQFF. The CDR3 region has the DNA TGCAGTGCTTTAGCGGGGGGGCCCGGGAACTCCTACAATGAGCAGTTCTTC.